Presented here are 18 T cell receptor beta chains from one specimen sequenced in a study of blood T cell repertoires in COVID-19. Data came from immunoSEQ multiplex PCR; TCRdb stores just in-frame clones and leaves some out. The table records about 210,000 clones, about 85% of them present only once. The sequenced sample consisted of peripheral blood. These receptors came from a man between 65 and 85 years old with acute or convalescent COVID-19.

Concerning this clone: The same CDR3 is also encoded by other DNA sequences in this sample. J is TRBJ2-7 and V is TRBV6-5, with 14 nucleotides matching TRBD2. The CDR3 length is 15 residues. V lost 2 bases and J lost 3; bases outside the gene matches: 0. Germline CDR1 and CDR2: MNHEY and SVGAGI. This CDR3 reads CASSYGTSGSYEQYF. As DNA, the CDR3 is TGTGCCAGCAGTTACGGGACTAGCGGGAGCTACGAGCAGTACTTC.

This rearrangement joins TRBV11-2 to TRBJ1-1, with D tentatively TRBD1 (6 bases). The CDR3 length is 15 residues. Trimming stripped 2 bases from V and 2 bases from J, with 12 bases between. Germline loops: CDR1 SGHAT, CDR2 FQNNGV. The CDR3 nucleotides read TGTGCCAGCAGCTTATACAGGGTAGCCAACACTGAAGCTTTCTTT. As protein: CASSLYRVANTEAFF.

The chain recombines TRBV19 with TRBJ2-7; D is undetermined. There are 14 residues in the CDR3. CDR1 is LNHDA and CDR2 is SQIVND in the germline V gene (reference sequence). The V end lost 5 bases, the J end lost 7 bases, and 18 bases lay between the germline ends. CDR3 loop: CASSFSTFPSEQYF. CDR3 bases: TGTGCCAGTAGTTTCTCTACATTCCCTAGTGAGCAGTACTTC.

V usage is TRBV5-1 and J usage is TRBJ1-1; 9 bases agree with TRBD1. J gave up 5 bases and V 4 bases, and 9 bases lay outside the gene matches. The CDR3 consists of 15 residues. Germline CDR1 SGHRS, CDR2 YFSETQ. The CDR3 DNA is TGCGCCAGCAGCGCGGACAGGGGCGGTATTACTGAAGCTTTCTTT. Its protein is CASSADRGGITEAFF.

The rearrangement links TRBV3-1 (or the pseudogene TRBV3-2) to TRBJ1-4, with D tentatively TRBD1 (6 bases). This CDR3 has 17 residues. Germline-derived CDR1 and CDR2 are LGHDT and YNNKEL (reference sequence). Trimming left V 5 bases short and J 0 bases short, with 16 bases between. CDR3 nucleotide sequence: TGTGCCAGCAGCTCGACAGGATTCTCTACAACTAATGAAAAACTGTTTTTT. It translates to CASSSTGFSTTNEKLFF.

The chain employs TRBV3-1 (or the pseudogene TRBV3-2) and TRBJ2-2, with 9 bases lining up with TRBD1. From germline, CDR1 is LGHDT and CDR2 YNNKEL (reference sequence). The CDR3 has 13 residues. The junction had 4 bases not matched to a gene; V was cut back by 11 bases and J by 3 bases. The CDR3 bases are TGTGCCGGGTGGACAGGGGACACCGGGGAGCTGTTTTTT. Protein: CAGWTGDTGELFF.

The chain uses TRBV6-5 and TRBJ1-4; D may be TRBD1 (6 bases). V lost 5 bases and J lost 2, with 12 bases in between. The CDR3 length is 15 residues. CDR1 MNHEY and CDR2 SVGAGI come from the germline V gene. Here the CDR3 reads CASSLQGSTNEKLFF. The CDR3 bases are TGTGCCAGCAGTCTACAGGGATCTACTAATGAAAAACTGTTTTTT.

This chain uses TRBV18 with TRBJ2-3, with 14 bases that match TRBD2. V lost 3 bases to trimming and J lost 0 bases; unmatched junction nucleotides: 8. Germline CDR1 is KGHSH and CDR2 is LQKENI. This CDR3 region has 19 residues. The CDR3 DNA follows: TGTGCCAGCTCACCCGGGACTAGCGGGAGAAGGAGGAGCACAGATACGCAGTATTTT. Translating gives CASSPGTSGRRRSTDTQYF.

This clone was recorded only once. J is TRBJ2-7 and V is TRBV28; 12 bases map to TRBD2. The germline V gene encodes CDR1 MDHEN and CDR2 SYDVKM. This CDR3 comprises 16 residues. J gave up 0 bases and V 4 bases, and 4 bases lay outside the gene matches. In DNA, the CDR3 is TGTGCCAGCAGTTCAAGGACTAGCGGGGCCTCCTACGAGCAGTACTTC. Protein product: CASSSRTSGASYEQYF.

The J gene is TRBJ2-1, the V gene TRBV9, with 7 bases fitting TRBD2. Germline V lookup: CDR1 SGDLS, CDR2 YYNGEE. The CDR3 length is 15 residues. Unmatched junction bases numbered 10, after V lost 1 base and J lost 9 bases. Here the CDR3 DNA reads TGTGCCAGCAGCGTATGGGAAAGCGGGAAGGGTGAGCAGTTCTTC. It translates to CASSVWESGKGEQFF.

This chain links TRBV9 with TRBJ2-1; perhaps TRBD2 as D (5 bases). The CDR3 is 14 residues long. CDR1 is SGDLS, CDR2 YYNGEE, per germline. The V gene lost 2 bases and the J gene lost 8 bases, with 14 bases spanning the gap. This chain's CDR3 is CASSVQPLRDEQFF. In DNA form, the CDR3 reads TGTGCCAGCAGCGTTCAGCCGCTGAGGGATGAGCAGTTCTTC.

The chain couples TRBV7-2 to TRBJ2-7; a weak D match, TRBD2 (6 bases). From germline, CDR1 is SGHTA and CDR2 FQGNSA. V shed 4 bases and J shed 7 bases, with 20 bases lying between them. The CDR3 extends over 15 amino acids. The CDR3 spells CASSSLMGGTGEQYF. The CDR3 bases are TGTGCCAGCAGCTCCCTCATGGGCGGGACGGGGGAGCAGTACTTC.

J is TRBJ1-3 and V is TRBV5-4; D unresolved. Trimming pared 6 bases from V and 0 bases from J, leaving 22 bases between. Germline-derived CDR1 and CDR2 are SGHNT and YYREEE (reference sequence). The CDR3 sequence is 18 residues long. The CDR3 loop reads CASISAYIHYYSGNTIYF. The CDR3 DNA is TGTGCCAGCATCTCAGCTTATATTCATTACTACTCTGGAAACACCATATATTTT. Full variable domain (outside the CDR3, taken from reference TRBV5-4 and TRBJ1-3): ETGVTQSPTHLIKTRGQQVTLRCSSQSGHNTVSWYQQALGQGPQFIFQYYREEENGRGNFPPRFSGLQFPNYSSELNVNALELDDSALYLCASISAYIHYYSGNTIYFGEGSWLTVV.

With respect to this clone: Other nucleotide sequences in the sample specify the same CDR3. V usage is TRBV5-1 and J usage is TRBJ2-1, with no clear D. The CDR3 sequence is 14 residues long. CDR1 and CDR2 from the germline V gene are SGHRS and YFSETQ. The V and J ends lost 0 bases and 0 bases respectively, with 4 bases between them. As DNA, the CDR3 is TGCGCCAGCAGCTTGGGGAGCTCCTACAATGAGCAGTTCTTC. It encodes CASSLGSSYNEQFF.

This chain links TRBV6-4 with TRBJ2-2; 7 bases are shared with TRBD1. The V and J ends lost 5 bases and 7 bases, in that order; junction bases with no gene match: 7. Germline lookup yields CDR1 MRHNA and CDR2 SNTAGT. This CDR3 region has 14 residues. The CDR3 nucleotides are TGTGCCAGCAGTCCCCGGACAGGAGGCGGGGAGCTGTTTTTT. Amino acids: CASSPRTGGGELFF.

The chain links TRBV5-1 to TRBJ2-2; maybe TRBD2 (6 bases). The V gene lost 5 bases and the J gene lost 1 base, with 9 bases spanning the gap. The CDR3 extends over 14 amino acids. Per the germline V gene, CDR1 is SGHRS and CDR2 is YFSETQ. Here the CDR3 reads CASRLRGNTGELFF. CDR3 DNA sequence: TGCGCCAGCAGGTTGCGGGGGAACACCGGGGAGCTGTTTTTT.

The chain recombines TRBV5-8 with TRBJ2-7; TRBD2 agrees at 7 bases. V shed 4 bases and J 4 bases; nucleotides not matched to a gene: 8. The CDR3 contains 14 residues. Germline V gene sequence: CDR1 SGHTS, CDR2 YDEGEE. Here the CDR3 DNA reads TGTGCCAGCAGCAGAAGGGAGGGGAGTTACGAGCAGTACTTC. Its translation: CASSRREGSYEQYF. The full variable domain, with the rest looked up from reference TRBV5-8 and TRBJ2-7, is EAGVTQSPTHLIKTRGQQATLRCSPISGHTSVYWYQQALGLGLQFLLWYDEGEERNRGNFPPRFSGRQFPNYSSELNVNALELEDSALYLCASSRREGSYEQYFGPGTRLTVT.

This clone was recorded once. This chain links TRBV23-1 with TRBJ2-3; 9 positions match TRBD1. TRBV23-1 is classed as an ORF, of uncertain function. This CDR3 is 16 amino acids long. With 6 bases clipped from V and 3 bases from J, the junction kept 10 bases outside the gene matches. CDR3 loop: CASSPRTGGLTDTQYF. The CDR3 DNA sequence: TGCGCCAGCAGCCCTAGAACAGGGGGCCTGACAGATACGCAGTATTTT.